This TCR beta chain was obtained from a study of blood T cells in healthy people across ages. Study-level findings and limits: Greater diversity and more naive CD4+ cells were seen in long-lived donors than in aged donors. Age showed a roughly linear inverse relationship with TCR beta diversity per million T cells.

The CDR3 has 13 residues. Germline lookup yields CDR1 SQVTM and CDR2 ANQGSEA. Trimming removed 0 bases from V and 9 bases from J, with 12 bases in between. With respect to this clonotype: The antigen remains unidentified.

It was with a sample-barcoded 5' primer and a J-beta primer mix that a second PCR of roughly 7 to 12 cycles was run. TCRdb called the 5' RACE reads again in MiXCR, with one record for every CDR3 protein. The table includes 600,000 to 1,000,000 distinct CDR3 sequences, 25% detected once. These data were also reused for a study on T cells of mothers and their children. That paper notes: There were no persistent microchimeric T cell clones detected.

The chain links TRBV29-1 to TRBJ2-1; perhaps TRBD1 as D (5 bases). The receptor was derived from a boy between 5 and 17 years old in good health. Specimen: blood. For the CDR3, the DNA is TGCAGCGTTGAAGAGGCAAGGGGCGTTGAGCAGTTCTTC. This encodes CSVEEARGVEQFF.